The next 28 T cell receptor beta chains were all read from a single sample in a study of molecular identifiers for immune sequencing clone quantification. MiXCR, applied by TCRdb to the PCR reads, yields one record per CDR3 protein. The sample includes a few hundred thousand distinct CDR3 sequences, roughly a quarter seen only once; the top ten take 0.7% to 0.95%. Sequencing was performed on naive CD8+ T cells from blood, with Jurkat cell RNA spiked in. Subset given: FACS-sorted CD8+CD4-CCR7+CD45RA+ naive T cells. The receptors were sampled from a human donor in good health. Some libraries in this study had Jurkat cell RNA spiked in.

This clonotype came up many times. The chain joins TRBV25-1 to TRBJ1-1; D is uncertain. Germline lookup yields CDR1 MGHDK and CDR2 SYGVNS. V was trimmed by 5 bases and J by 8 bases, leaving 9 bases between them. The CDR3 is 11 amino acids. The CDR3 is CASSHGFEAFF. CDR3 DNA sequence: TGTGCCAGCAGTCACGGCTTCGAAGCTTTCTTT.

This clonotype was seen many times. The chain employs TRBV5-1 and TRBJ2-3; TRBD2 might be the D (6 bases). Per germline, CDR1 SGHRS and CDR2 YFSETQ. V was pared by 4 bases and J by 6 bases, with 27 bases between. This CDR3 is built from 18 residues. The CDR3 DNA is TGCGCCAGCAGCCCAGAACTTGGCGGGGTATCCTTATGGGATACGCAGTATTTT. Amino acid sequence: CASSPELGGVSLWDTQYF.

The chain is built from TRBV4-3 and TRBJ2-7; D remains unclear. Trimming removed 0 bases at V and 4 bases at J, with 13 bases between. Germline CDR1 and CDR2: LGHNA and YSLEER. The CDR3 is 15 amino acids. CDR3 sequence (DNA): TGCGCCAGCAGCCAAGATCTAGGGCACCTTTACGAGCAGTACGTC. Translating it yields CASSQDLGHLYEQYV.

This clonotype was counted a few times. This chain connects TRBV19 to TRBJ2-5; the D gene could be TRBD1 or TRBD2 (6 bases each). Germline V gene data show CDR1 as LNHDA and CDR2 as SQIVND (reference sequence). The V gene lost 3 bases and the J gene lost 5 bases, with 16 bases spanning the gap. The CDR3 spans 15 residues. The CDR3 loop reads CASSIGGFWEETQYF. The CDR3 coding sequence is TGTGCCAGTAGTATCGGGGGCTTCTGGGAGGAGACCCAGTACTTC.

The chain combines TRBV27 with TRBJ2-1; 8 nucleotides line up with TRBD2. The CDR3 extends over 17 amino acids. V shed 2 bases and J 7 bases; nucleotides not matched to a gene: 13. The V gene's germline CDR1 is MNHEY and CDR2 SMNVEV (reference sequence). The CDR3 DNA sequence: TGTGCCAGCAGTTTAGGGGGTATTAGCGGGATTGTTAATGAGCAGTTCTTC. Its protein is CASSLGGISGIVNEQFF.

This clonotype was seen only a few times. The rearrangement joins TRBV3-1 to TRBJ2-7, with 8 nucleotides matching TRBD2. The V gene end was trimmed by 2 bases and the J gene end by 2 bases; junction bases not matched to a gene: 5. The CDR3 consists of 15 residues. Germline CDR1 is LGHDT and CDR2 is YNNKEL (reference sequence). The CDR3 spells CASSQLAGRPYEQYF. The CDR3 DNA reads as TGTGCCAGCAGCCAACTAGCGGGCCGACCCTACGAGCAGTACTTC.

Ten or more counts support this clonotype. The gene calls are TRBV4-1 and TRBJ2-7; D not certain. The ends were cut back, 1 base at V and 6 bases at J, with 13 bases in the middle. Germline lookup yields CDR1 MGHRA and CDR2 YSYEKL. The CDR3 totals 14 residues. The CDR3 loop reads CASSQVAGPPEQYF. CDR3 DNA sequence: TGCGCCAGCAGCCAAGTGGCAGGCCCACCCGAGCAGTACTTC.

This clonotype was counted between two and nine times. The V gene is TRBV7-9, the J gene TRBJ2-7; no firm D call. The CDR3 is 14 amino acids. The V end was cut by 1 base, the J end by 6 bases, with 13 bases between. Germline CDR1 reads SEHNR; CDR2 reads FQNEAQ (reference sequence). The CDR3 region is CASSLVTRPFEQYF. CDR3 DNA sequence: TGTGCCAGCAGCTTAGTTACGCGTCCGTTCGAGCAGTACTTC. Filled out from reference TRBV7-9 and TRBJ2-7, the complete variable domain reads DTGVSQNPRHKITKRGQNVTFRCDPISEHNRLYWYRQTLGQGPEFLTYFQNEAQLEKSRLLSDRFSAERPKGSFSTLEIQRTEQGDSAMYLCASSLVTRPFEQYFGPGTRLTVT.

Remarks on this clonotype: A single base separates this from a much larger clone, so it may be a read error. The chain is built from TRBV4-3 and TRBJ1-1, with a possible D match to TRBD1 (5 bases). Germline lookup yields CDR1 LGHNA and CDR2 YSLEER. Trimming took off 4 bases at V and 2 bases at J, with 17 bases between the two ends. This CDR3 has 16 residues. CDR3 sequence reads: CASSLTVRARNTEAFF. In DNA form, the CDR3 reads TGCGCCAGCAGCCTCACGGTCAGGGCCAGAAACACTGAAGCTTTCTTT.

The chain links TRBV11-2 to TRBJ2-7; maybe TRBD2 (6 bases). The V gene's germline CDR1 is SGHAT and CDR2 FQNNGV. CDR3 size: 15 residues. Trimming took off 5 bases at V and 6 bases at J, with 20 bases between the two ends. The CDR3 loop reads CASSPGGLPHPEQYF. CDR3 DNA sequence: TGTGCCAGCAGCCCCGGGGGTTTGCCGCACCCCGAGCAGTACTTC.

The genes are TRBV4-1 and TRBJ2-3; TRBD2 matches at 11 bases. CDR1 and CDR2 (germline): MGHRA, YSYEKL. V shed 4 bases, J shed 4 bases, and the junction held 10 bases outside the gene matches. The CDR3 has 17 residues. CDR3 in DNA: TGCGCCAGCAGCCGGTCCACTAGCGGGGGTTTCTCAGATACGCAGTATTTT. It codes for CASSRSTSGGFSDTQYF.

This clonotype was observed at least ten times. V is TRBV29-1 and J is TRBJ2-7; 7 bases agree with TRBD1. V was clipped by 4 bases and J by 2 bases; unmatched bases: 5. Germline CDR1 is SQVTM and CDR2 is ANQGSEA. The CDR3 totals 13 residues. DNA for the CDR3: TGCAGCGTTGCCGGGACAGCGGCCTACGAGCAGTACTTC. Translation gives CSVAGTAAYEQYF.

This clonotype was observed at least ten times. The gene calls are TRBV7-6 and TRBJ2-2; the match to TRBD1 covers 7 bases. Germline V gives CDR1 SGHVS, CDR2 FNYEAQ. The CDR3 runs to 13 residues. Trimming at V came to 5 bases and at J to 5 bases, leaving 2 bases not matched to a gene. CDR3: CASSPQGTGELFF. In nucleotides, the CDR3 is TGTGCCAGCAGCCCACAGGGGACCGGGGAGCTGTTTTTT.

The CDR3 loop is CASSVNSGPLEGGANVLTF. CDR3 in DNA: TGTGCCAGCAGCGTCAATTCCGGGCCCTTGGAAGGTGGGGCCAACGTCCTGACTTTC. The chain has TRBV9 and TRBJ2-6; D remains unclear. The germline gives CDR1 SGDLS, CDR2 YYNGEE. This CDR3 comprises 19 residues. V lost 2 bases to trimming and J lost 3 bases, with 21 bases between them. The variable domain in full, with the rest retrieved from reference TRBV9 and TRBJ2-6, is DSGVTQTPKHLITATGQRVTLRCSPRSGDLSVYWYQQSLDQGLQFLIQYYNGEERAKGNILERFSAQQFPDLHSELNLSSLELGDSALYFCASSVNSGPLEGGANVLTFGAGSRLTVL.

This clonotype was detected ten times or more. V gene TRBV2 combines with J gene TRBJ1-5; the match to TRBD1 covers 10 bases. V lost 2 bases, J lost 4 bases, and 8 bases stayed unmatched. From germline, CDR1 is SNHLY and CDR2 FYNNEI. This CDR3 spans 17 amino acids. This CDR3 is CASSEQPRTGGNQPQHF. The CDR3, as DNA: TGTGCCAGCAGTGAACAGCCCCGGACAGGGGGAAATCAGCCCCAGCATTTT.

This clonotype occurred many times. The CDR3 coding sequence is TGTGCCAGCTCCGGAGGAGGTTTCAATCAGCCCCAGCATTTT. Its translation is CASSGGGFNQPQHF. J is TRBJ1-5 and V is TRBV28; D not certain. V was trimmed by 8 bases and J by 3 bases, leaving 14 bases between them. Looked up from germline, CDR1 is MDHEN and CDR2 is SYDVKM. The CDR3 runs to 14 residues.

As concerns this clonotype: Just one base apart from a much larger clone, this may be a read error. The chain is built from TRBV29-1 and TRBJ1-2; weak D call: TRBD1 (5 bases). The CDR3 covers 17 residues. Germline V gene sequence: CDR1 SQVTM, CDR2 ANQGSEA. Deletions cut 1 base from V and 4 bases from J, with 22 bases between. The CDR3 DNA follows: TGCAGCGTTGAAGTTCAAGGGACCGACTATTCCCGCTATGGCTACACCTTC. Protein sequence: CSVEVQGTDYSRYGYTF.

In this sample, this clonotype turned up a few times. V is TRBV10-3 and J is TRBJ2-5; TRBD1 might be the D (5 bases). The V gene's germline CDR1 is ENHRY and CDR2 SYGVKD. The length of the CDR3 is 15 residues. V lost 0 bases, J lost 2 bases, and 10 bases lay in between. The CDR3 protein is CAISESSAGQETQYF. As DNA, the CDR3 is TGTGCCATCAGTGAGTCCAGCGCAGGGCAAGAGACCCAGTACTTC.

The chain is built from TRBV13 and TRBJ2-1, with 9 bases identical to TRBD2. The CDR3 spans 16 residues. The V gene end was trimmed by 1 base and the J gene end by 8 bases; junction bases not matched to a gene: 9. Germline CDR1 is PRHDT and CDR2 is FYEKMQ (reference sequence). CDR3: CASSLEGGRARDEQFF. The CDR3 DNA sequence: TGTGCCAGCAGCTTAGAGGGCGGGAGGGCCCGAGATGAGCAGTTCTTC.

This clonotype has only a few counts. CDR3 sequence (DNA): TGTGCCATCAGAATGGACAGCACAGATACGCAGTATTTT. Its translation is CAIRMDSTDTQYF. The chain employs TRBV10-3 and TRBJ2-3; no clear D. The CDR3 loop spans 13 amino acids. The germline CDR1 and CDR2 sequences are ENHRY and SYGVKD. With 6 bases removed from V and 0 bases from J, the gap between germline ends came to 7 bases.

This clonotype was observed a handful of times. A junction boundary mismatches the germline segment, possibly from a read error. The rearrangement joins TRBV30 to TRBJ2-2; a weak D match, TRBD1 (6 bases). CDR3 length: 14 amino acids. The germline CDR1 and CDR2 sequences are GTSNPN and SVGIG (reference sequence). The CDR3 coding sequence is TGTGCCAGCCCGGGACAACGAATCACCGGGGAGCTGGTTTTT. Protein: CASPGQRITGELVF.

V and J are TRBV6-5 and TRBJ2-7; TRBD2 aligns across 10 bases. V lost 5 bases, J lost 2 bases, and 3 bases stayed unmatched. CDR3 length: 14 amino acids. The germline V gene encodes CDR1 MNHEY and CDR2 SVGAGI. The CDR3 here is CASSNGLAAYEQYF. CDR3 coding DNA: TGTGCCAGCAGTAACGGACTAGCGGCCTACGAGCAGTACTTC.

The chain uses TRBV19 and TRBJ2-5; TRBD1 matches at 8 bases. The CDR3 loop spans 15 amino acids. V lost 5 bases to trimming and J lost 4 bases; unmatched junction nucleotides: 9. CDR1 is LNHDA, CDR2 SQIVND, per germline (reference sequence). CDR3: CASSPYTGGIETQYF. CDR3 nucleotides: TGTGCCAGTAGTCCATACACAGGGGGAATAGAGACCCAGTACTTC.

The chain has TRBV10-3 and TRBJ2-3; 11 positions match TRBD1. The junction had 6 bases not matched to a gene; V was cut back by 0 bases and J by 4 bases. Germline V gene lookup returns CDR1 ENHRY and CDR2 SYGVKD. CDR3 length: 17 residues. The CDR3 reads CAISESWTGGSADTQYF. CDR3 in DNA: TGTGCCATCAGTGAGTCGTGGACAGGGGGCAGCGCAGATACGCAGTATTTT.

This clonotype was counted many times. V gene TRBV14 combines with J gene TRBJ2-6, with 7 bases that match TRBD1. Trimming at V came to 8 bases and at J to 0 bases, leaving 7 bases not matched to a gene. This CDR3 contains 16 residues. The V gene's germline CDR1 is SGHDN and CDR2 FVKESK. The CDR3 region is CASRRTGDSGANVLTF. The CDR3 region has the DNA TGTGCCAGCCGCCGGACAGGCGACTCTGGGGCCAACGTCCTGACTTTC.

The sample holds a few counts of this clonotype. The rearrangement links TRBV7-6 to TRBJ1-5; D not resolved. This CDR3 has 13 amino acids. Germline V CDR1 and CDR2: SGHVS, FNYEAQ. The ends were cut back, 10 bases at V and 3 bases at J, with 13 bases in the middle. As DNA, the CDR3 is TGTGCCACCGCCCTAGGACCCAATCAGCCCCAGCATTTT. Translation: CATALGPNQPQHF. Supplemented by reference TRBV7-6 and TRBJ1-5, the full variable domain reads GAGVSQSPRYKVTKRGQDVALRCDPISGHVSLYWYRQALGQGPEFLTYFNYEAQQDKSGLPNDRFSAERPEGSISTLTIQRTEQRDSAMYRCATALGPNQPQHFGDGTRLSIL.

The V call is TRBV6-5, the J call TRBJ1-4; D possibly corresponds to TRBD1 (6 bases). Germline V gene sequence: CDR1 MNHEY, CDR2 SVGAGI. V lost 6 bases and J lost 10, with 21 bases in between. This CDR3 contains 15 residues. The CDR3 DNA follows: TGTGCCAGCAGACCTGGGACAACCGCCTCGGGAAAACTGTTTTTT. It codes for CASRPGTTASGKLFF.

This clonotype was counted many times. The gene calls are TRBV7-8 and TRBJ2-1; TRBD2 aligns across 14 bases. There are 19 residues in the CDR3. From germline, CDR1 is SGHVS and CDR2 FQNEAQ. V was pared by 4 bases and J by 4 bases, with 12 bases of the junction left unmatched. CDR3 coding DNA: TGTGCCAGCAGCTCGCTACCCGGACTAGCGGGGGGTCTATACAATGAGCAGTTCTTC. Translation gives CASSSLPGLAGGLYNEQFF.